A selection of T cell receptor beta chains follows, all from one sample in a study of cytomegalovirus exposure and HLA in healthy donors. The protocol was immunoSEQ multiplex PCR, while the TCRdb copy is restricted to in-frame clones and leaves out a portion. The sample lists 160,000 or so clones; about two thirds were seen once. Sequencing was performed on PBMCs. Receptors were obtained from a woman in her 30s in good health and CMV-seronegative. The CDR3 runs from the conserved cysteine through the conserved F or W. The D gene is left open where the match is weak. Where a row states a size, it is once, few, many or the class of an expanded clone; other rows omit it.

D gene: TRBD2; V gene: TRBV4-2; J gene: TRBJ2-3; clone size: .; CDR3 DNA: TGTGCCACTCAACCAGGGGGACTAGCCGGTGGAGATACGCAGTATTTT; CDR3 protein: CATQPGGLAGGDTQYF
D gene: .; V gene: TRBV10-3; J gene: TRBJ2-6; clone size: .; CDR3 DNA: TGTGCCATCAGTGATTCGCCAGGAATGCTAACTGGGGCCAACGTCCTGACTTTC; CDR3 protein: CAISDSPGMLTGANVLTF
D gene: .; V gene: TRBV30; J gene: TRBJ1-1; clone size: .; CDR3 DNA: TGTGCCTGGAGTCCGAGGGAAGCTTTCTTT; CDR3 protein: CAWSPREAFF
D gene: TRBD1; V gene: TRBV27; J gene: TRBJ2-1; clone size: .; CDR3 DNA: TGTGCCAGCAGCCCCCAGGGGGATGAGCAGTTCTTC; CDR3 protein: CASSPQGDEQFF
D gene: .; V gene: TRBV11-1; J gene: TRBJ1-1; clone size: .; CDR3 DNA: TGTGCCAGCAGCTTAGGACAGTCGGACACTGAAGCTTTCTTT; CDR3 protein: CASSLGQSDTEAFF
D gene: TRBD1; V gene: TRBV5-6; J gene: TRBJ2-7; clone size: .; CDR3 DNA: TGTGCCAGCAGCTCAAGGGACAGCTTCTACGAGCAGTACTTC; CDR3 protein: CASSSRDSFYEQYF
D gene: TRBD2; V gene: TRBV7-2; J gene: TRBJ2-5; clone size: .; CDR3 DNA: TGTGCCAGCAGCGGCCGGACTAGATGGGAGACCCAGTACTTC; CDR3 protein: CASSGRTRWETQYF
D gene: .; V gene: TRBV15; J gene: TRBJ2-1; clone size: .; CDR3 DNA: TGTGCCACCCGGAGGTCGGATTACAATGAGCAGTTCTTC; CDR3 protein: CATRRSDYNEQFF
D gene: TRBD1; V gene: TRBV4-1; J gene: TRBJ1-5; clone size: .; CDR3 DNA: TGCGCCAGCAGCCAGCGGACAGGCTATAATCAGCCCCAGCATTTT; CDR3 protein: CASSQRTGYNQPQHF
D gene: .; V gene: TRBV7-3; J gene: TRBJ2-2; clone size: .; CDR3 DNA: TGTGCCAGCAGCTTACCCTATGGAGCCGGGGAGCTGTTTTTT; CDR3 protein: CASSLPYGAGELFF
D gene: .; V gene: TRBV7-9; J gene: TRBJ2-7; clone size: .; CDR3 DNA: TGTGCCAGCACCGGGGAGAACTCCTACGAGCAGTACTTC; CDR3 protein: CASTGENSYEQYF
D gene: TRBD1; V gene: TRBV7-9; J gene: TRBJ1-1; clone size: .; CDR3 DNA: TGTTCCAGCAGCTTAACAGGGGCTGAAGCTTTCTTT; CDR3 protein: CSSSLTGAEAFF
D gene: TRBD2; V gene: TRBV29-1; J gene: TRBJ2-5; clone size: few; CDR3 DNA: TGCAGCGTTGAATGGTTAGCGGGGACGATCATCCCGTACTTC; CDR3 protein: CSVEWLAGTIIPYF
D gene: TRBD1; V gene: TRBV11-1; J gene: TRBJ1-1; clone size: few; CDR3 DNA: TGTGCCAGCAGATACACCGGGACAGGAATTGTGAACACTGAATCTTTCTTT; CDR3 protein: CASRYTGTGIVNTESFF
D gene: .; V gene: TRBV7-6; J gene: TRBJ2-1; clone size: .; CDR3 DNA: TGTGCCAGCAGCTTAGCGAGGTCCTACAATGAGCAGTTCTTC; CDR3 protein: CASSLARSYNEQFF
D gene: .; V gene: TRBV28; J gene: TRBJ2-3; clone size: .; CDR3 DNA: TGTGCCAGCAGTTTGGGGGCCCTCATGCGGGTGGAGCAGTATTTT; CDR3 protein: CASSLGALMRVEQYF
D gene: TRBD1; V gene: TRBV6-5; J gene: TRBJ1-5; clone size: .; CDR3 DNA: TGTGCCAGCAGTTCCGGGACAGGGTATTATATGCAGCCCCAGCATTTT; CDR3 protein: CASSSGTGYYMQPQHF
D gene: TRBD2; V gene: TRBV5-1; J gene: TRBJ2-7; clone size: .; CDR3 DNA: TGCGCCAGCAGGCAAACTAGCGGGAGCTCCTACGAGCAGTACTTC; CDR3 protein: CASRQTSGSSYEQYF
D gene: .; V gene: TRBV4-2; J gene: TRBJ2-3; clone size: few; CDR3 DNA: TGTGCCAGCAGCCAAGACTTCCCCTGGGACTTCCAAAGCACAGATACGCAGTATTTT; CDR3 protein: CASSQDFPWDFQSTDTQYF
D gene: .; V gene: TRBV18; J gene: TRBJ2-7; clone size: .; CDR3 DNA: TGTGCCAGCTCACCGGGGAGGGGGGATTACGAGCAGTACTTC; CDR3 protein: CASSPGRGDYEQYF
D gene: .; V gene: TRBV19; J gene: TRBJ1-5; clone size: .; CDR3 DNA: TGTGCCAGTAGTCGACAGAGCAATCAGCCCCAGCATTTT; CDR3 protein: CASSRQSNQPQHF
D gene: TRBD2; V gene: TRBV11-2; J gene: TRBJ2-1; clone size: once; CDR3 DNA: TGTGCCAGCAGCTCCTACGGTAGCGGGAGTAGAAATGAGCAGTTCTTC; CDR3 protein: CASSSYGSGSRNEQFF
D gene: TRBD1; V gene: TRBV4-1; J gene: TRBJ1-4; clone size: .; CDR3 DNA: TGCGCCAGCAGCCAGAGACAGGGGCCAAAACTGTTTTTT; CDR3 protein: CASSQRQGPKLFF
D gene: TRBD1; V gene: TRBV29-1; J gene: TRBJ2-5; clone size: .; CDR3 DNA: TGCAGCGTTGAAGCAGACAGGGGAGTCCGGGAGACCCAGTACTTC; CDR3 protein: CSVEADRGVRETQYF